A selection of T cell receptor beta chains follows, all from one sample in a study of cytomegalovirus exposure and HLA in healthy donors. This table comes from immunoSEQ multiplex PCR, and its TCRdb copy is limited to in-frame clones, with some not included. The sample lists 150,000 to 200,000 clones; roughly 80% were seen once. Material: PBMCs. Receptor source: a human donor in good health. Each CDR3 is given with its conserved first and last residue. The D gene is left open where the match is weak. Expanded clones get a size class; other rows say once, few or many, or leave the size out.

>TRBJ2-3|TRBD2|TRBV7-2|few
CASSLFGLAGGPADTQYF
TGTGCCAGCAGCTTATTCGGACTAGCGGGGGGCCCCGCAGATACGCAGTATTTT
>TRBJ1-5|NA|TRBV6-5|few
CASSPREDRPQHF
TGTGCCAGCAGTCCCAGGGAGGATCGGCCCCAGCATTTT
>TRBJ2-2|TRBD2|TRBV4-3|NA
CASSHALAGGRRSGELFF
TGCGCCAGCAGCCACGCTCTAGCGGGGGGGCGTCGGTCCGGGGAGCTGTTTTTT
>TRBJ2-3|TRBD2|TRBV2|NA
CASSALAGNTDTQYF
TGTGCCAGCAGTGCCCTAGCGGGGAACACAGATACGCAGTATTTT
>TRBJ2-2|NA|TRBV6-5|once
CASSSTYSNTGELFF
TGTGCCAGCAGTTCCACATATTCGAACACCGGGGAGCTGTTTTTT
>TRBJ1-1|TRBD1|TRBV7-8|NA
CASRDREWYTEAFF
TGTGCCAGCAGGGACAGGGAGTGGTATACTGAAGCTTTCTTT
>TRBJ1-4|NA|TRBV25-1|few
CASSEWASNEKLFF
TGTGCCAGCAGTGAATGGGCGTCTAATGAAAAACTGTTTTTT
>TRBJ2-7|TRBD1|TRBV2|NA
CASSGGQGSYEQYF
TGTGCCAGCAGCGGGGGACAGGGGTCATACGAGCAGTACTTC
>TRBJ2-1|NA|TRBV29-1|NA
CSVAPHWRGGNYNEQFF
TGCAGCGTTGCCCCCCATTGGCGCGGGGGCAATTACAATGAGCAGTTCTTC
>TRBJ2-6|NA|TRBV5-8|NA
CASSRRGPGANVLTF
TGTGCCAGCAGCCGCAGGGGTCCGGGGGCCAACGTCCTGACTTTC
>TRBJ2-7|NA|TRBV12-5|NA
CASGFGSSYEQYF
TGTGCTAGTGGTTTTGGGAGCTCCTACGAGCAGTACTTC
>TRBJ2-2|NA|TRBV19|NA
CASQPRTATGELFF
TGTGCCAGTCAACCAAGGACAGCCACCGGGGAGCTGTTTTTT
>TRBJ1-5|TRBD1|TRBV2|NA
CASRGGGNQPQHF
TGTGCCAGCAGAGGGGGCGGCAATCAGCCCCAGCATTTT
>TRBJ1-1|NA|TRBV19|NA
CASKAQVGTEAFF
TGTGCCAGTAAGGCTCAGGTGGGCACTGAAGCTTTCTTT
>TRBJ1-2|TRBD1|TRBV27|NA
CASSFGGGQGIPSYGYTF
TGTGCCAGCAGTTTTGGGGGGGGACAGGGGATCCCTTCGTATGGCTACACCTTC
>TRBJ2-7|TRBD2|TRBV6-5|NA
CASSYSLAGGLEQYF
TGTGCCAGCAGTTATAGCCTAGCGGGGGGCCTCGAGCAGTACTTC
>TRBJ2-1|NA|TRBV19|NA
CASSISVTEQFF
TGTGCCAGTAGTATAAGCGTGACTGAGCAGTTCTTC
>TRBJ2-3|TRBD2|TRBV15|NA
CATGSSGGAMAQYF
TGTGCCACCGGTTCTAGCGGGGGGGCGATGGCGCAGTATTTT
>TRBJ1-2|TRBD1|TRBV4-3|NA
CASSQGGGGGYGYTF
TGCGCCAGCAGCCAAGGAGGGGGCGGCGGCTATGGCTACACCTTC
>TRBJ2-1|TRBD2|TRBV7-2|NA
CASSLERGGNNEQFF
TGTGCCAGCAGCTTAGAGCGGGGGGGCAACAATGAGCAGTTCTTC
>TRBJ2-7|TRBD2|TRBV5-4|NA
CASSGGDSGPPYEQYF
TGTGCCAGCAGCGGGGGGGACTCGGGTCCCCCCTACGAGCAGTACTTC
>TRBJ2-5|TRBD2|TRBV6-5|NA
CASSQLAMETQYF
TGTGCCAGCAGCCAACTAGCGATGGAGACCCAGTACTTC
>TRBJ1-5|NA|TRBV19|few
CASSIRGTQHF
TGTGCCAGTAGTATCAGAGGGACACAGCATTTT
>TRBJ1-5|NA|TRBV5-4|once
CASSLGGGNQPQHF
TGTGCCAGCAGCTTGGGAGGTGGCAATCAGCCCCAGCATTTT
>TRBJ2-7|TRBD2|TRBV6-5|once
CASSSAGGPHEQYF
TGTGCCAGCAGTTCGGCGGGGGGGCCCCACGAGCAGTACTTC
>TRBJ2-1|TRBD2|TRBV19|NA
CASSTSSGGPHEQFF
TGTGCCAGTAGTACATCTAGCGGGGGGCCGCATGAGCAGTTCTTC
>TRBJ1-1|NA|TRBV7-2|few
CASSLVSDMNTEAFF
TGTGCCAGCAGCTTAGTGTCAGACATGAACACTGAAGCTTTCTTT